The clone carrying this T cell receptor beta chain was counted a few times. Using immunoSEQ multiplex PCR, the repertoire was profiled, and TCRdb retains in-frame clones only, with some absent. The profile covers roughly 230,000 clones, with roughly nine tenths appearing a single time and about 4.5% taken by the ten largest. This sample stems from a study of blood T cell repertoires in COVID-19. This CDR3 comprises 14 residues. V was pared by 4 bases and J by 7 bases, with 5 bases of the junction left unmatched. Per germline, CDR1 MGHRA and CDR2 YSYEKL. This chain joins TRBV4-1 and TRBJ2-7; 12 positions match TRBD1. Material for sequencing was peripheral blood. This TCR was sampled from a woman in her thirties or forties who had recovered from COVID-19. The CDR3 nucleotides are TGCGCCAGCAGCCCAGGGACAGGGGGCCATGAGCAGTACTTC. It is translated as CASSPGTGGHEQYF.